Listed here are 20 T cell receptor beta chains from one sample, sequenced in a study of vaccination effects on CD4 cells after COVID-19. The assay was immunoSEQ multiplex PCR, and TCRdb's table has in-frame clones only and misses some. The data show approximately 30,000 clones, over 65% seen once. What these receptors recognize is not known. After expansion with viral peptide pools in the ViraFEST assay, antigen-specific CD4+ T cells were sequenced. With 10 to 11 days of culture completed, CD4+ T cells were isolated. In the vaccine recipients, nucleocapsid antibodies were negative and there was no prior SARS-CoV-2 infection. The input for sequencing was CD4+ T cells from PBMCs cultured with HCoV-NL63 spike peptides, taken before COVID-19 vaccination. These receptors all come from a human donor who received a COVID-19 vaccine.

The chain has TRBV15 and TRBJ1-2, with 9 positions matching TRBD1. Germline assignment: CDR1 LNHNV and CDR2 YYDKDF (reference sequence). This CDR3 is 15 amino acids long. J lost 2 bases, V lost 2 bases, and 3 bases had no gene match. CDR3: CATSRRTGENYGYTF. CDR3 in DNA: TGTGCCACCAGCAGAAGGACAGGGGAAAACTATGGCTACACCTTC.

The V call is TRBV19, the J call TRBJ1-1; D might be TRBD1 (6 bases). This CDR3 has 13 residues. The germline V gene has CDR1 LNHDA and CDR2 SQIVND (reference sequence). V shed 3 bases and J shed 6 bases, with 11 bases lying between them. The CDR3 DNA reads TGTGCCAGTAGTATGCAGGGGAGGTCTGAAGCTTTCTTT. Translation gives CASSMQGRSEAFF.

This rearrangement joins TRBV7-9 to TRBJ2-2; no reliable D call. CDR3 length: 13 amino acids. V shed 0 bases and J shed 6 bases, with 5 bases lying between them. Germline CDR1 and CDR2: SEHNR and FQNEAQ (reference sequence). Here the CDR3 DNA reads TGTGCCAGCAGCTTAGCCTACGCCGGGGAGCTGTTTTTT. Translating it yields CASSLAYAGELFF.

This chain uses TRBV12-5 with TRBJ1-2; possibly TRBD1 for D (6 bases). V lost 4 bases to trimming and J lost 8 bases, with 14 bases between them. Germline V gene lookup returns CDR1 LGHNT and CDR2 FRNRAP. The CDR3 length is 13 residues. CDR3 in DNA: TGTGCTAGTGGTTCCCCCGACAGGAGCGGCTACACCTTC. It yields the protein CASGSPDRSGYTF. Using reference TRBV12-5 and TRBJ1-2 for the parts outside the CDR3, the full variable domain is DARVTQTPRHKVTEMGQEVTMRCQPILGHNTVFWYRQTMMQGLELLAYFRNRAPLDDSGMPKDRFSAEMPDATLATLKIQPSEPRDSAVYFCASGSPDRSGYTFGSGTRLTVV.

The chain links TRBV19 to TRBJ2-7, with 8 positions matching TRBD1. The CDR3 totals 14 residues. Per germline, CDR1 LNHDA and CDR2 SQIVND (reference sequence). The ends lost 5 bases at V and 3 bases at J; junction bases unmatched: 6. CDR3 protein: CASSPQGAFYEQYF. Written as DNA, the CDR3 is TGTGCCAGTAGTCCCCAGGGGGCATTCTACGAGCAGTACTTC.

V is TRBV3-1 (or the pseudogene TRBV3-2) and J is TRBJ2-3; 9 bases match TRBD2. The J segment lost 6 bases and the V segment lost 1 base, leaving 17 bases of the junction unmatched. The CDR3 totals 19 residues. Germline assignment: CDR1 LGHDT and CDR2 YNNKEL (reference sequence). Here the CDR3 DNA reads TGTGCCAGCAGCCAAGGCTCTATCGGGACTAGCCTTTCCCGCGATACGCAGTATTTT. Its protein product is CASSQGSIGTSLSRDTQYF.

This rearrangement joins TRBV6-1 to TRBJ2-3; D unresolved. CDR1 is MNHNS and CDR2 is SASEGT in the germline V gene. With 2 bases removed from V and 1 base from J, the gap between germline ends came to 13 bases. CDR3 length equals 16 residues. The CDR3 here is CASSEIQVGGTDTQYF. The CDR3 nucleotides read TGTGCCAGCAGTGAAATACAAGTTGGAGGCACAGATACGCAGTATTTT.

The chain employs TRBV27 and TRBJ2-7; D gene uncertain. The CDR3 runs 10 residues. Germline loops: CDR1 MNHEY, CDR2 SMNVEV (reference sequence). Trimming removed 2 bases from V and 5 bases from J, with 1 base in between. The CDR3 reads CASSLNEQYF. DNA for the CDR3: TGTGCCAGCAGTTTAAACGAGCAGTACTTC.

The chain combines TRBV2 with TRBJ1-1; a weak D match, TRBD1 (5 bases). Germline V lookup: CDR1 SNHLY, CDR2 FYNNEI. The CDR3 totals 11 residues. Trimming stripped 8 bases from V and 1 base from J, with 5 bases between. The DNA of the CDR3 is TGTGCCAGCGGACAGAACACTGAAGCTTTCTTT. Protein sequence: CASGQNTEAFF.

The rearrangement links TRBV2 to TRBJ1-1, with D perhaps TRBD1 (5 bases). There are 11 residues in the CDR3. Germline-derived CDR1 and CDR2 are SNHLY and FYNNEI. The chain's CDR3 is CAMTENTEAFF. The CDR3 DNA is TGTGCGATGACAGAGAACACTGAAGCTTTCTTT.

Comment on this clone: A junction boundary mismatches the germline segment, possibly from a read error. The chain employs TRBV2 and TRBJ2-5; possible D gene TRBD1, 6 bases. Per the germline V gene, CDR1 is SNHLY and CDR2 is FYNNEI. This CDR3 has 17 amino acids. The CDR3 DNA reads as TGTGCCAGCAGTGAATCGCGACAGGCCCCGTCCCAAGGGACCCAGTACTTC. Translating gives CASSESRQAPSQGTQYF.

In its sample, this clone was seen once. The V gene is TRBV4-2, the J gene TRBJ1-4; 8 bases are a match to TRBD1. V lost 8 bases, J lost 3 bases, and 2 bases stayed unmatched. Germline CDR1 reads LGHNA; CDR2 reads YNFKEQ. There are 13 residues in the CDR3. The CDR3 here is CASQGQANEKLFF. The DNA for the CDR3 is TGTGCCAGCCAGGGACAGGCTAATGAAAAACTGTTTTTT.

CDR3 amino acids: CASSSPGSTDTQYF. The DNA for the CDR3 is TGTGCCAGCAGTTCCCCAGGGAGCACAGATACGCAGTATTTT. V gene TRBV28 combines with J gene TRBJ2-3; tentatively, D is TRBD1 (5 bases). This CDR3 spans 14 amino acids. In germline, CDR1 is MDHEN, CDR2 SYDVKM. The V gene lost 4 bases and the J gene lost 0 bases, with 8 bases spanning the gap.

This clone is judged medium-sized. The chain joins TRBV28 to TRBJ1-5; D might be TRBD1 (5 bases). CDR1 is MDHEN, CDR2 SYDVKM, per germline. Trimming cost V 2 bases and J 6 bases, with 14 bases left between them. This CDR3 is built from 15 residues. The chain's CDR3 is CASSLRGGPRQPQHF. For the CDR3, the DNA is TGTGCCAGCAGTTTAAGGGGAGGGCCCCGTCAGCCCCAGCATTTT.

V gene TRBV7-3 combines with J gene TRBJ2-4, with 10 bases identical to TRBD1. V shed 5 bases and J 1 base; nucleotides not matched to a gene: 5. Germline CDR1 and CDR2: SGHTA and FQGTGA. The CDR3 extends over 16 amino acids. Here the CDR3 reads CASSPTGGGAKNIQYF. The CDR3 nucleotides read TGTGCCAGCAGCCCGACAGGGGGCGGCGCCAAAAACATTCAGTACTTC.

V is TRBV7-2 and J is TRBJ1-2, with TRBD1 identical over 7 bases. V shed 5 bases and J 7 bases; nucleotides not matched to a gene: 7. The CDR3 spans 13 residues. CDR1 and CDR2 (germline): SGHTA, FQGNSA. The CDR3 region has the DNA TGTGCCAGCAGCGAACAGGGGCTAGTTGGCTACACCTTC. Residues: CASSEQGLVGYTF.

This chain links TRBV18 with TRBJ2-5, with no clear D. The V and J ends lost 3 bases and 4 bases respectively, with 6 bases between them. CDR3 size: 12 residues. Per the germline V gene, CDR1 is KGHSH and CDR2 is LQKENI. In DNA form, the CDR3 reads TGTGCCAGCTCACCTCGTGGAGAGACCCAGTACTTC. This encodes CASSPRGETQYF.

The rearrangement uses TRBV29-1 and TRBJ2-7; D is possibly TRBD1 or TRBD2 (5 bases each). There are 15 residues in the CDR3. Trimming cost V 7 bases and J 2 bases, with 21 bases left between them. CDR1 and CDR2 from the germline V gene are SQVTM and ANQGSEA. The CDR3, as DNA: TGCAGCGCCGGGGTTTACAGGTCGACCGCCTACGAGCAGTACTTC. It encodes CSAGVYRSTAYEQYF.

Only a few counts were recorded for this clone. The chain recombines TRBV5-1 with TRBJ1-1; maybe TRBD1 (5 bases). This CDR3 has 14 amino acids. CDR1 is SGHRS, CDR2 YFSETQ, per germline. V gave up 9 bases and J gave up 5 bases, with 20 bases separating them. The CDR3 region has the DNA TGCGCCACCGGGGGGGGGACCTCCGGTACTGAAGCTTTCTTT. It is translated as CATGGGTSGTEAFF.

The CDR3 reads CASSPGWGNTIYF. CDR3 coding DNA: TGTGCCAGCAGCCCAGGGTGGGGAAACACCATATATTTT. The rearrangement uses TRBV28 and TRBJ1-3; TRBD1 is a possible D gene (5 bases). Trimming removed 6 bases from V and 4 bases from J, with 10 bases in between. Per germline, CDR1 MDHEN and CDR2 SYDVKM. CDR3 size: 13 residues.